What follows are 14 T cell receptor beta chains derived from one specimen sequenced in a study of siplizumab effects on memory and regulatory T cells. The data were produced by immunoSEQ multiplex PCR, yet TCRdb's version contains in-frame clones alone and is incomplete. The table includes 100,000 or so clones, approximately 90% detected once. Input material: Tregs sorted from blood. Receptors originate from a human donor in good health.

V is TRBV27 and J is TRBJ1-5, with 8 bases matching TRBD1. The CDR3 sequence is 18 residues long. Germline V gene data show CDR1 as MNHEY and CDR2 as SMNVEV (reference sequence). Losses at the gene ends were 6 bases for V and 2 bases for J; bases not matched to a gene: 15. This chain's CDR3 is CASREDRGPTYRNQPQHF. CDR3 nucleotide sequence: TGTGCCAGCAGGGAAGACAGGGGCCCTACTTACCGCAATCAGCCCCAGCATTTT.

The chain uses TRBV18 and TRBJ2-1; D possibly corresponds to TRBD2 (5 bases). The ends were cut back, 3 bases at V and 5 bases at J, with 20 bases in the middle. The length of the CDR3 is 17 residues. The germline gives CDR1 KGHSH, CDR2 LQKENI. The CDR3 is CASSPGLVTSGDNEQFF. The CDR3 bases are TGTGCCAGCTCACCGGGGTTAGTTACTAGTGGAGACAATGAGCAGTTCTTC.

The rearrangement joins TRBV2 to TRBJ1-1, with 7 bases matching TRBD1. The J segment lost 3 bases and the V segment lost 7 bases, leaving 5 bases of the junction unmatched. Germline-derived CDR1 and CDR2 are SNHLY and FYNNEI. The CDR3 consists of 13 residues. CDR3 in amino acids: CASTNDRDTEAFF. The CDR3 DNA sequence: TGTGCCAGCACAAACGACAGGGACACTGAAGCTTTCTTT.

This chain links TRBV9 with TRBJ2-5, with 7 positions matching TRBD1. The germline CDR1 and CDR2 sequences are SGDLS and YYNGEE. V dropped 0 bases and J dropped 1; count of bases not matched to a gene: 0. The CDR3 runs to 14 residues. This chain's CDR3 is CASSVGQGQETQYF. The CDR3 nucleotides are TGTGCCAGCAGCGTAGGACAGGGCCAAGAGACCCAGTACTTC.

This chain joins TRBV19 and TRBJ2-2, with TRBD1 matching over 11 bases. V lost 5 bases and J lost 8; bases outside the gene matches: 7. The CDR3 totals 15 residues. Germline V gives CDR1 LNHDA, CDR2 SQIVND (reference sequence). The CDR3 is CASSYGTGGLGELFF. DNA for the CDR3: TGTGCCAGTAGTTACGGGACAGGGGGTTTAGGGGAGCTGTTTTTT.

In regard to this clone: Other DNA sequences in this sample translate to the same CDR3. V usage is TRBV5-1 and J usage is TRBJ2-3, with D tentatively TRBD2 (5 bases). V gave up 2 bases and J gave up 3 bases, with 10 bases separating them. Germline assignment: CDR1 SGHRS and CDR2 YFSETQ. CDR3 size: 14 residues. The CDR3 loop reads CASSLGSGTDTQYF. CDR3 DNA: TGCGCCAGCAGCTTAGGGAGTGGGACAGATACGCAGTATTTT.

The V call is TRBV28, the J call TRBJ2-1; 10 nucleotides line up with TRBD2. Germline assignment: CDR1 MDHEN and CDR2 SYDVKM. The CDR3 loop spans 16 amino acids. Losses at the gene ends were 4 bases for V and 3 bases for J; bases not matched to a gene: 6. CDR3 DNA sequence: TGTGCCAGCAGTTCCTCGGGACTAGCGAACTACAATGAGCAGTTCTTC. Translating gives CASSSSGLANYNEQFF.

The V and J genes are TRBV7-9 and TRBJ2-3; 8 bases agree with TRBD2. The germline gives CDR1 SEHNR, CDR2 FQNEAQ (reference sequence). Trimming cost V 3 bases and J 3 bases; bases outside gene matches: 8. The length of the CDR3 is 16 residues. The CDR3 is CASSFLSSGFTDTQYF. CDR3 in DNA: TGTGCCAGCAGCTTTTTGTCTAGCGGGTTTACAGATACGCAGTATTTT.

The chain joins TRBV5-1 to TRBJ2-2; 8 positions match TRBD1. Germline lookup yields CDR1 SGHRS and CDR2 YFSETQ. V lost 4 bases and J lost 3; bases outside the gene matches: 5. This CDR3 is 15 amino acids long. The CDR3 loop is CASSTGQGYTGELFF. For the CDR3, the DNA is TGCGCCAGCAGCACTGGACAGGGTTACACCGGGGAGCTGTTTTTT.

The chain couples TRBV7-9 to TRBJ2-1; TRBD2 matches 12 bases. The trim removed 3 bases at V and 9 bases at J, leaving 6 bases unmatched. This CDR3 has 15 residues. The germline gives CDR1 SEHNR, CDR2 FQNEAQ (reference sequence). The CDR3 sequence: CASSFRLAGDGEQFF. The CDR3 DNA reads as TGTGCCAGCAGCTTTCGACTAGCGGGAGACGGTGAGCAGTTCTTC.

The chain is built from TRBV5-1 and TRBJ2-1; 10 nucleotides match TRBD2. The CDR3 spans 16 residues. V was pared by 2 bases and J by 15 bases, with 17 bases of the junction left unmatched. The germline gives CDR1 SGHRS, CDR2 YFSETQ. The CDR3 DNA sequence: TGCGCCAGCAGCTTCGTCACCGGGACTAGCGATTTTTTTCGGTTCTTC. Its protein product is CASSFVTGTSDFFRFF.

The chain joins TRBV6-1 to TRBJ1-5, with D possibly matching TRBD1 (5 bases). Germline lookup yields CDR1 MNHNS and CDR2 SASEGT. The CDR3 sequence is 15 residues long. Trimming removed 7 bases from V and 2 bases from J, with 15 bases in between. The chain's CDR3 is CASTTMTGGNQPQHF. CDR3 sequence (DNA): TGTGCCAGCACCACTATGACGGGGGGCAATCAGCCCCAGCATTTT.

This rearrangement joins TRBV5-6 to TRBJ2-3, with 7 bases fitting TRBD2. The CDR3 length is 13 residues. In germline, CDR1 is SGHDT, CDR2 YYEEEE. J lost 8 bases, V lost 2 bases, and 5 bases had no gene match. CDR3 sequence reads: CASSFPSGRTQYF. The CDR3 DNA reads TGTGCCAGCAGCTTCCCTAGCGGACGTACGCAGTATTTT.

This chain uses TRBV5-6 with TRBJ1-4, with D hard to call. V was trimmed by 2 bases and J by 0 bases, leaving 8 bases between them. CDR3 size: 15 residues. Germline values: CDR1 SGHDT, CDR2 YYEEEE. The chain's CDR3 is CASSFLEATNEKLFF. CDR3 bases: TGTGCCAGCAGCTTTTTAGAGGCAACTAATGAAAAACTGTTTTTT. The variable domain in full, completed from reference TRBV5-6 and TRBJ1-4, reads DAGVTQSPTHLIKTRGQQVTLRCSPKSGHDTVSWYQQALGQGPQFIFQYYEEEERQRGNFPDRFSGHQFPNYSSELNVNALLLGDSALYLCASSFLEATNEKLFFGSGTQLSVL.